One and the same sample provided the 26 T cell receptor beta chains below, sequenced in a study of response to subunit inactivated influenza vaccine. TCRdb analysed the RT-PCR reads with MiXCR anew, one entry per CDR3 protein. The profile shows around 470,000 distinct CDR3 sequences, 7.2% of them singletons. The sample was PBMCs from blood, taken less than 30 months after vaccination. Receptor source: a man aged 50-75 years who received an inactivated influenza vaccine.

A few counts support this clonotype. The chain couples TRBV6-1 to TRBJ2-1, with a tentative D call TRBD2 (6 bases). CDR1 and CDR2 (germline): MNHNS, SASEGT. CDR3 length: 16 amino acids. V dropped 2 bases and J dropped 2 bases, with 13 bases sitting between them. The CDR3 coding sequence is TGTGCCAGCAGTGAATACGGCGGGAATACCTACAATGAGCAGTTCTTC. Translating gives CASSEYGGNTYNEQFF.

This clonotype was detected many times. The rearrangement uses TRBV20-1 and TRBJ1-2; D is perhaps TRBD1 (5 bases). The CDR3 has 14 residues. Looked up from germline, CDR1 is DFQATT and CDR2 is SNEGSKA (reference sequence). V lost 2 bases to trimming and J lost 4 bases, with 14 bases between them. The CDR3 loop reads CSARNADRLYGYTF. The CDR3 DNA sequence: TGCAGTGCTAGAAATGCAGACAGACTCTATGGCTACACCTTC.

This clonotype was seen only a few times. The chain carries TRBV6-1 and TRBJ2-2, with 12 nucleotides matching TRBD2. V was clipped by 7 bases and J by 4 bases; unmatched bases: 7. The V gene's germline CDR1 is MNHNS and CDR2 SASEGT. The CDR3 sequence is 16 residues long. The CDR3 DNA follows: TGTGCCAGCAACCCCAGGACTAGCGGGGTCACCGGGGAGCTGTTTTTT. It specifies CASNPRTSGVTGELFF.

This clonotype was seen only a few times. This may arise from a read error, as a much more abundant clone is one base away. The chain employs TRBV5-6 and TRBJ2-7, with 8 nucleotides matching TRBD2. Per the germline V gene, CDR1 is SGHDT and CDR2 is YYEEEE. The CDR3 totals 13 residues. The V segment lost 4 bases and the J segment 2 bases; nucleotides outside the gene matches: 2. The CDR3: CASSRGGPYEQYF. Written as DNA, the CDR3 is TGTGCCAGCAGCCGGGGGGGGCCCTACGAGCAGTACTTC.

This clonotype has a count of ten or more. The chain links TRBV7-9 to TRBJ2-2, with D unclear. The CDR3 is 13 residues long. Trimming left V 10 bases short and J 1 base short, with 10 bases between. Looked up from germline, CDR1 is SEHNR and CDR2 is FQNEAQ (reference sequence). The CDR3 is CATLGGNTGELFF. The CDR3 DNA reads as TGTGCCACGTTAGGCGGGAACACCGGGGAGCTGTTTTTT. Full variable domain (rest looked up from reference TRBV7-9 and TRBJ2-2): DTGVSQNPRHKITKRGQNVTFRCDPISEHNRLYWYRQTLGQGPEFLTYFQNEAQLEKSRLLSDRFSAERPKGSFSTLEIQRTEQGDSAMYLCATLGGNTGELFFGEGSRLTVL.

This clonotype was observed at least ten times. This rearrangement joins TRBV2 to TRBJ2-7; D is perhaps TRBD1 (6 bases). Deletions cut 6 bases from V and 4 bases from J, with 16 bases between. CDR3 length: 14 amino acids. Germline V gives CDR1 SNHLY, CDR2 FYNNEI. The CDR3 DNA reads TGTGCCAGCAGGGCCTCAGGGGTGAGGTACGAGCAGTACTTC. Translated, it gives CASRASGVRYEQYF.

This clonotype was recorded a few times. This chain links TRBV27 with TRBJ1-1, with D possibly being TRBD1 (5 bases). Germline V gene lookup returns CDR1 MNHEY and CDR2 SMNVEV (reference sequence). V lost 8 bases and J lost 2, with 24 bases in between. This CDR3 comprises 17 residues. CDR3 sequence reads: CASSSRDSGPSNTEAFF. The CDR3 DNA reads TGTGCCAGCTCCTCCCGGGATTCGGGGCCTTCCAACACTGAAGCTTTCTTT.

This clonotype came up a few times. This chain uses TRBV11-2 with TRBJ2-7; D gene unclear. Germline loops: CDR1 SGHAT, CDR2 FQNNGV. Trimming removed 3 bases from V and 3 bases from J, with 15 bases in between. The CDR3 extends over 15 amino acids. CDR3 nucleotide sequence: TGTGCCAGCAGCTTTGCAGCCCCCGGCAACTACGAGCAGTACTTC. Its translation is CASSFAAPGNYEQYF.

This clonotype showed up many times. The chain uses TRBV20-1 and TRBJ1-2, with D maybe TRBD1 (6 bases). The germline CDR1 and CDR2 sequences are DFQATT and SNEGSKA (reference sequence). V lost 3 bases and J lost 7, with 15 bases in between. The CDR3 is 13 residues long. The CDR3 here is CSASRLGAGGYTF. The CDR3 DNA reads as TGCAGTGCTAGCCGGTTGGGGGCCGGTGGCTACACCTTC.

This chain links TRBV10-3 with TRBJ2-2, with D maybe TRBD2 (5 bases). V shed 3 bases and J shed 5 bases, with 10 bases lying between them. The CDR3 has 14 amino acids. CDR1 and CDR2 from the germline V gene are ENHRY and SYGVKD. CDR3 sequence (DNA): TGTGCCATCAGTGAAGGGAGAACGACCGGGGAGCTGTTTTTT. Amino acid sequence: CAISEGRTTGELFF.

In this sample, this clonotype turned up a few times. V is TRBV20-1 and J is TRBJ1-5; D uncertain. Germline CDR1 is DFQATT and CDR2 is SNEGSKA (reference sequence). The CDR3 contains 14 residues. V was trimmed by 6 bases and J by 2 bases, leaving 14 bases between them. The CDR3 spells CSARNTGGNQPQHF. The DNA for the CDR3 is TGCAGTGCACGAAACACGGGAGGCAATCAGCCCCAGCATTTT.

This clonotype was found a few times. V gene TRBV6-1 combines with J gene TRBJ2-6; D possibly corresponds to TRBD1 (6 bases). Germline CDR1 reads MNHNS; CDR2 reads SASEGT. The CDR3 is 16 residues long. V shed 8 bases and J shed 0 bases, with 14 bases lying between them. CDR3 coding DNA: TGTGCCAGCCGTCAGGGGCCGCACTCTGGGGCCAACGTCCTGACTTTC. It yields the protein CASRQGPHSGANVLTF.

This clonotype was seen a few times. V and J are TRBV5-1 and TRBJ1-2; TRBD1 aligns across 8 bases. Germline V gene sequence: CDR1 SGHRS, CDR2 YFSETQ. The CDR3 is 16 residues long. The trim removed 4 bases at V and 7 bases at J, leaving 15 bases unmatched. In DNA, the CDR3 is TGCGCCAGCAGCACACGTGTGGACAGGGCCAACGGTGGCTACACCTTC. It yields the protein CASSTRVDRANGGYTF.

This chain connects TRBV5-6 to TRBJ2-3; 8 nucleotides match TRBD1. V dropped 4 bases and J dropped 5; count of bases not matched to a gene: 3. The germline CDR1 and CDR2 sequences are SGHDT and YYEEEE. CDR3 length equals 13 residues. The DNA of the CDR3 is TGTGCCAGCAGCCCCAGGGGGCAAGATACGCAGTATTTT. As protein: CASSPRGQDTQYF.

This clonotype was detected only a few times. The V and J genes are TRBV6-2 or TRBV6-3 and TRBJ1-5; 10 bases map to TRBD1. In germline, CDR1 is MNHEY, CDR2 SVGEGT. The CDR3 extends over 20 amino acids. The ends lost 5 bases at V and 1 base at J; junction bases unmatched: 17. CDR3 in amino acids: CASSPSSRDRGIASNQPQHF. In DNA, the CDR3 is TGTGCCAGCAGTCCCTCAAGCCGGGACAGGGGTATCGCAAGCAATCAGCCCCAGCATTTT.

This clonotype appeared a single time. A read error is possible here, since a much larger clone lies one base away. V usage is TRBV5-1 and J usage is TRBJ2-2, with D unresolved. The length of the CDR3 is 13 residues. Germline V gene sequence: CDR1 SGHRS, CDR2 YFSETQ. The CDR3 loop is CPSRTSSTGELFF. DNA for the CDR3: TGCCCCAGCAGAACGTCGAGCACCGGGGAGCTGTTTTTT.

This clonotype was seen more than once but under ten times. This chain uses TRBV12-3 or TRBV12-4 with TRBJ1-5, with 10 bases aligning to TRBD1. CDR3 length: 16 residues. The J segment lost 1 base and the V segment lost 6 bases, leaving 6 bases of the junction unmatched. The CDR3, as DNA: TGTGCCAGCAGCATAAGACAGGGGGCGAGCAATCAGCCCCAGCATTTT. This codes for CASSIRQGASNQPQHF.

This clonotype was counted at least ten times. CDR3 amino acids: CASSDGRATEAFF. As DNA, the CDR3 is TGTGCCAGCAGTGACGGCAGGGCGACTGAAGCTTTCTTT. V usage is TRBV2 and J usage is TRBJ1-1; tentative D call: TRBD1 (5 bases). Trimming pared 3 bases from V and 5 bases from J, leaving 10 bases between. There are 13 residues in the CDR3. Germline V gene sequence: CDR1 SNHLY, CDR2 FYNNEI.

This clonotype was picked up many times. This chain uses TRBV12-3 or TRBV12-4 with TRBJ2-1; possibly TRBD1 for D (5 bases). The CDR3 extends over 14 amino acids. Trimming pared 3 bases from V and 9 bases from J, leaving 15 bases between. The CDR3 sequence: CASSFAGPDGEQFF. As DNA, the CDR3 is TGTGCCAGCAGTTTTGCAGGGCCAGACGGTGAGCAGTTCTTC.

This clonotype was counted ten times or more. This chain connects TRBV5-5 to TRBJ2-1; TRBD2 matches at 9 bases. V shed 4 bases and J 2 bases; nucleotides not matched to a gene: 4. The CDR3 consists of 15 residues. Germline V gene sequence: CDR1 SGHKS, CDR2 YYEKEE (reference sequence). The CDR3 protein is CASSVAGDPYNEQFF. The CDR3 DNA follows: TGTGCCAGCAGCGTAGCGGGAGATCCCTACAATGAGCAGTTCTTC.

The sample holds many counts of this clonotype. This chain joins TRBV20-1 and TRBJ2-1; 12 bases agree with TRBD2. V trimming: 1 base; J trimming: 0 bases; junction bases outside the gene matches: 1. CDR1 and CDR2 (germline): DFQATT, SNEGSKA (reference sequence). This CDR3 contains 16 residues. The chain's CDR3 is CSARGTSGVSYNEQFF. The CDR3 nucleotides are TGCAGTGCTAGAGGGACTAGCGGGGTCTCCTACAATGAGCAGTTCTTC.

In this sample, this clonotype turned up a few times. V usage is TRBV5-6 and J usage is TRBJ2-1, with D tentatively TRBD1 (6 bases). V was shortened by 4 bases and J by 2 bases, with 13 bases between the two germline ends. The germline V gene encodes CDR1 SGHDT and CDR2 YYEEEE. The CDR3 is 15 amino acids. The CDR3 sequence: CASSKPGQAYNEQFF. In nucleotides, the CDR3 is TGTGCCAGCAGCAAACCGGGACAAGCCTACAATGAGCAGTTCTTC.

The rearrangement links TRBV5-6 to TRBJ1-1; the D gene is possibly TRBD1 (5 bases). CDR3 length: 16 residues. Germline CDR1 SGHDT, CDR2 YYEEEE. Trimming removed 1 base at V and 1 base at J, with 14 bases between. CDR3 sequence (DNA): TGTGCCAGCAGCTTGCCCTACGGGACGGCGAACACTGAAGCTTTCTTT. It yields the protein CASSLPYGTANTEAFF.

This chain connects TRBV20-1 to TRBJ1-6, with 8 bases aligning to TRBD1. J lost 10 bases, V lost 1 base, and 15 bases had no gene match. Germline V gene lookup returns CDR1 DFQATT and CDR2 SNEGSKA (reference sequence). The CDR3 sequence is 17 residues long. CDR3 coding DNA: TGCAGTGCTAGAGGGGGGGTTTTGAGGACAGGGCGATCACCCCTCCACTTT. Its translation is CSARGGVLRTGRSPLHF.

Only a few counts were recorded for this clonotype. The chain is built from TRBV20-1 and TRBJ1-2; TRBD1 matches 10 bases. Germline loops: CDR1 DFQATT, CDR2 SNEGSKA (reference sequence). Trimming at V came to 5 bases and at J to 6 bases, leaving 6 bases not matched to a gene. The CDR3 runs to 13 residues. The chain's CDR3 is CSAPGQGTHGYTF. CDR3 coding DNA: TGCAGTGCTCCGGGACAGGGGACTCATGGCTACACCTTC.

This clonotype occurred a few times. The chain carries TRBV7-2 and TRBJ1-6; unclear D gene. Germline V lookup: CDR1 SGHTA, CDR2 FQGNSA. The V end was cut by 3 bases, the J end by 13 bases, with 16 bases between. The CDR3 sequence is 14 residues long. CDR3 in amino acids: CASSFADGPRPLHF. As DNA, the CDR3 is TGTGCCAGCAGCTTTGCAGACGGCCCCCGGCCCCTCCACTTT.